The 21 T cell receptor beta chains listed next were all sequenced from one sample in a study of identical twins' blood T cells. Using its own MiXCR run on the 5' RACE reads, TCRdb lists one record per CDR3 protein. The table has fewer than 450,000 distinct CDR3 sequences, roughly 31% seen once; the top ten hold around 5.6%. The sequenced material came from PBMCs. The receptors come from a woman aged 18-55 years in good health.

This clonotype was observed a handful of times. The chain links TRBV6-5 to TRBJ1-4, with D unresolved. Germline V CDR1 and CDR2: MNHEY, SVGAGI. Trimming took off 6 bases at V and 8 bases at J, with 16 bases between the two ends. The CDR3 loop spans 14 amino acids. Here the CDR3 reads CASRTRHVTEKLFF. The DNA of the CDR3 is TGTGCCAGCAGGACGCGACACGTTACCGAAAAACTGTTTTTT.

This clonotype was seen a handful of times. The V and J genes are TRBV15 and TRBJ2-7, with D unresolved. Germline values: CDR1 LNHNV, CDR2 YYDKDF (reference sequence). Trimming shortened V by 1 base and J by 5 bases, and 6 bases separated the two germline ends. CDR3 length equals 12 residues. CDR3 DNA: TGTGCCACCAGCAGAGGTCCCGACGAGCAGTACTTC. Residues: CATSRGPDEQYF.

This clonotype was seen at least ten times. V is TRBV20-1 and J is TRBJ1-1; D may be TRBD1 (6 bases). Germline CDR1 is DFQATT and CDR2 is SNEGSKA (reference sequence). V shed 1 base and J shed 6 bases, with 9 bases lying between them. CDR3 length: 12 residues. The chain's CDR3 is CSARAGAAEAFF. The CDR3 bases are TGCAGTGCTAGAGCGGGGGCCGCTGAAGCTTTCTTT.

As regards this clonotype: A clone one base away is much larger, so this may be a read error. The rearrangement joins TRBV20-1 to TRBJ2-2, with D tentatively TRBD1 (5 bases). This CDR3 spans 12 amino acids. The ends were cut back, 8 bases at V and 10 bases at J, with 17 bases in the middle. CDR1 and CDR2 (germline): DFQATT, SNEGSKA (reference sequence). The CDR3 is CSSTGRPQELFF. In DNA form, the CDR3 reads TGCAGTTCCACAGGACGGCCCCAGGAGCTGTTTTTT.

This clonotype has a count of ten or more. The chain employs TRBV29-1 and TRBJ1-3; weak D call: TRBD1 (5 bases). The CDR3 spans 13 residues. Deletions cut 7 bases from V and 3 bases from J, with 13 bases between. Germline CDR1 and CDR2: SQVTM and ANQGSEA. For the CDR3, the DNA is TGCAGCGCCGAACGGGGGGATGGAAACACCATATATTTT. This codes for CSAERGDGNTIYF.

The J gene is TRBJ2-3, the V gene TRBV11-2; D unclear. Germline-derived CDR1 and CDR2 are SGHAT and FQNNGV. V lost 6 bases to trimming and J lost 0 bases, with 7 bases between them. The CDR3 runs 13 residues. The CDR3 region has the DNA TGTGCCAGCAGGACGACTAGCACAGATACGCAGTATTTT. Encoded protein: CASRTTSTDTQYF.

The CDR3 nucleotides are TGTGCCAGCAGCGTATACGAGTCAACTAATGAAAAACTGTTTTTT. It yields the protein CASSVYESTNEKLFF. This chain connects TRBV9 to TRBJ1-4, with D uncertain. The germline V gene encodes CDR1 SGDLS and CDR2 YYNGEE. The CDR3 totals 15 residues. The V and J ends lost 1 base and 0 bases respectively, with 7 bases between them.

The chain employs TRBV5-1 and TRBJ1-1; 8 nucleotides match TRBD1. The CDR3 length is 14 residues. V dropped 5 bases and J dropped 4; count of bases not matched to a gene: 7. CDR1 SGHRS and CDR2 YFSETQ come from the germline V gene. CDR3 loop: CASRTDTGGTEAFF. The CDR3 DNA is TGCGCCAGCAGAACCGATACAGGGGGCACTGAAGCTTTCTTT.

This clonotype was observed a few times. This chain links TRBV10-3 with TRBJ2-3; no clear D. The V end was cut by 7 bases, the J end by 2 bases, with 13 bases between. Per germline, CDR1 ENHRY and CDR2 SYGVKD. CDR3 length: 14 amino acids. The CDR3 region has the DNA TGTGCCATCATGCGTGACGATACCACAGATACGCAGTATTTT. It translates to CAIMRDDTTDTQYF.

In nucleotides, the CDR3 is TGTGCTAGTGCGACAGGGATTAGCACAGATACGCAGTATTTT. Translating it yields CASATGISTDTQYF. The V call is TRBV12-5, the J call TRBJ2-3; 7 bases line up with TRBD1. The germline CDR1 and CDR2 sequences are LGHNT and FRNRAP. CDR3 size: 14 residues. V was pared by 7 bases and J by 0 bases, with 4 bases of the junction left unmatched.

This clonotype was seen a few times. The chain couples TRBV12-3 or TRBV12-4 to TRBJ1-1; D uncertain. CDR3 length: 13 amino acids. The V end was cut by 7 bases, the J end by 1 base, with 10 bases between. The CDR3 loop reads CASTSLGNTEAFF. In DNA, the CDR3 is TGTGCCAGCACCTCCCTCGGGAACACTGAAGCTTTCTTT.

This clonotype appeared a few times. This chain's CDR3 is CASSVEGNQPQHF. The CDR3 DNA follows: TGTGCCAGCAGTGTGGAGGGCAATCAGCCCCAGCATTTT. V is TRBV6-4 and J is TRBJ1-5, with D unresolved. The CDR3 covers 13 residues. Germline CDR1 reads MRHNA; CDR2 reads SNTAGT. The germline V and J ends were trimmed by 4 bases and 2 bases, with 6 bases remaining between them.

This clonotype showed up just a few times. The chain is built from TRBV20-1 and TRBJ1-1; possibly TRBD1 for D (5 bases). The CDR3 is 15 residues long. Germline loops: CDR1 DFQATT, CDR2 SNEGSKA (reference sequence). V was clipped by 0 bases and J by 1 base, with 12 bases between them. The CDR3 DNA reads TGCAGTGCTAGAGAGATGGGACGGGAGAACACTGAAGCTTTCTTT. Translated, it gives CSAREMGRENTEAFF.

A few counts support this clonotype. This rearrangement joins TRBV5-1 to TRBJ1-1, with TRBD1 as a possible D gene (5 bases). Looked up from germline, CDR1 is SGHRS and CDR2 is YFSETQ. The germline V and J ends were trimmed by 4 bases and 4 bases, with 14 bases remaining between them. The CDR3 runs 14 residues. The CDR3 here is CASSIRDGVTEAFF. The CDR3 DNA reads as TGCGCCAGCAGCATTCGGGACGGCGTCACTGAAGCTTTCTTT.

The sample holds a few counts of this clonotype. The gene calls are TRBV4-3 and TRBJ2-2; the D is unclear. The CDR3 covers 19 residues. The ends were cut back, 0 bases at V and 0 bases at J, with 17 bases in the middle. Germline V lookup: CDR1 LGHNA, CDR2 YSLEER. The CDR3 nucleotides read TGCGCCAGCAGCCAAGACCCCTCCCCCATATTTGCGAACACCGGGGAGCTGTTTTTT. This translates into CASSQDPSPIFANTGELFF.

This rearrangement joins TRBV5-6 to TRBJ2-1; no clear D gene. The germline V gene encodes CDR1 SGHDT and CDR2 YYEEEE. CDR3 length: 15 amino acids. Trimming stripped 1 base from V and 2 bases from J, with 10 bases between. CDR3 DNA sequence: TGTGCCAGCAGCTTGCTTCTTGGTACCTACAATGAGCAGTTCTTC. This codes for CASSLLLGTYNEQFF. Together with reference TRBV5-6 and TRBJ2-1, the CDR3 gives the full variable domain: DAGVTQSPTHLIKTRGQQVTLRCSPKSGHDTVSWYQQALGQGPQFIFQYYEEEERQRGNFPDRFSGHQFPNYSSELNVNALLLGDSALYLCASSLLLGTYNEQFFGPGTRLTVL.

The chain joins TRBV2 to TRBJ2-7; D is undetermined. This CDR3 spans 10 amino acids. Trimming removed 8 bases from V and 5 bases from J, with 7 bases in between. Germline V gene sequence: CDR1 SNHLY, CDR2 FYNNEI. Here the CDR3 DNA reads TGTGCCAGCGGCCAGGACGAGCAGTACTTC. It translates to CASGQDEQYF.

The rearrangement links TRBV18 to TRBJ1-1; the D is unclear. Trimming removed 2 bases from V and 1 base from J, with 11 bases in between. The CDR3 covers 15 residues. Per the germline V gene, CDR1 is KGHSH and CDR2 is LQKENI. The CDR3 reads CASSPNTWENTEAFF. The CDR3 DNA is TGTGCCAGCTCACCAAACACCTGGGAGAACACTGAAGCTTTCTTT.

This chain joins TRBV20-1 and TRBJ1-5, with TRBD1 as a possible D gene (5 bases). V lost 5 bases to trimming and J lost 0 bases, with 14 bases between them. CDR3 length: 15 amino acids. Germline-derived CDR1 and CDR2 are DFQATT and SNEGSKA (reference sequence). The CDR3 reads CSAPDTGTSNQPQHF. The CDR3 DNA sequence: TGCAGTGCTCCTGATACCGGGACTAGCAATCAGCCCCAGCATTTT.

The chain combines TRBV28 with TRBJ2-2; unclear D gene. CDR3 length: 13 amino acids. V lost 4 bases, J lost 3 bases, and 6 bases lay in between. Germline lookup yields CDR1 MDHEN and CDR2 SYDVKM. The CDR3 DNA follows: TGTGCCAGCAGTTCCCATTACACCGGGGAGCTGTTTTTT. It encodes CASSSHYTGELFF.

This chain connects TRBV20-1 to TRBJ2-3; TRBD2 is a possible D gene (6 bases). Per the germline V gene, CDR1 is DFQATT and CDR2 is SNEGSKA (reference sequence). The CDR3 sequence is 13 residues long. V lost 5 bases, J lost 5 bases, and 14 bases lay in between. This CDR3 reads CSASRGFEDTQYF. The CDR3 nucleotides are TGCAGTGCTTCGCGGGGCTTTGAAGATACGCAGTATTTT.